The rows below give T cell receptor beta chains drawn from one sample of a study of blood T cell repertoires in COVID-19. Here immunoSEQ multiplex PCR was the method, and the copy in TCRdb shows in-frame clones only, minus some. The sample carries about 50,000 clones, about 80% recorded once. The sequenced material came from peripheral blood. Every receptor here comes from a man between 65 and 79 years old with acute or convalescent COVID-19. Each CDR3 is given with its conserved first and last residue. D genes are given only for firm matches. A clone size is listed for some rows: how often the clone was seen (once, few, many), or a class if it is expanded.

v_call,j_call,clone_size,d_call,cdr3_aa,cdr3_nt
TRBV2,TRBJ2-5,many,.,CASSEDNSQETQYF,TGTGCCAGCAGTGAAGATAACTCTCAAGAGACCCAGTACTTC
TRBV7-2,TRBJ2-3,.,TRBD1,CASSSGQGVQDTQYF,TGTGCCAGCAGCTCGGGACAGGGGGTTCAGGATACGCAGTATTTT
TRBV7-3,TRBJ2-2,.,.,CASSLNGGNTGELFF,TGTGCCAGCAGCTTAAACGGGGGGAACACCGGGGAGCTGTTTTTT
TRBV11-2,TRBJ2-7,.,TRBD1,CASSKYRGAYEQYF,TGTGCCAGCAGCAAATACAGGGGGGCCTACGAGCAGTACTTC
TRBV5-6,TRBJ2-5,.,.,CASSPDIYETQYF,TGTGCCAGCAGCCCGGACATTTACGAGACCCAGTACTTC
TRBV6-5,TRBJ1-5,few,.,CASSWTANQPQHF,TGTGCCAGCAGCTGGACAGCCAATCAGCCCCAGCATTTT
TRBV4-2,TRBJ2-2,.,.,CASSQGRTNTGELFF,TGTGCCAGCAGCCAAGGCAGAACGAACACCGGGGAGCTGTTTTTT
TRBV2,TRBJ2-5,.,.,CASSGGTGIAQETQYF,TGTGCCAGCAGCGGAGGGACGGGAATTGCTCAAGAGACCCAGTACTTC
TRBV7-8,TRBJ1-4,.,TRBD1,CASSTRDRGPTNEKLFF,TGTGCCAGCAGCACCCGGGACAGGGGTCCCACTAATGAAAAACTGTTTTTT
TRBV10-3,TRBJ1-5,few,.,CAISESAGGLQPQHF,TGTGCCATCAGTGAGTCTGCCGGGGGGCTACAGCCCCAGCATTTT
TRBV2,TRBJ1-2,few,.,CASSPVSANYGYTF,TGTGCCAGCAGCCCAGTTTCCGCTAACTATGGCTACACCTTC
TRBV19,TRBJ2-2,.,.,CASSIREGTGELFF,TGTGCCAGTAGTATCCGAGAGGGCACCGGGGAGCTGTTTTTT
TRBV10-1,TRBJ2-2,.,.,CASSEDNPGELFF,TGCGCCAGCAGTGAGGACAACCCCGGGGAGCTGTTTTTT
TRBV19,TRBJ1-5,.,.,CASTHHQFNQPQHF,TGTGCCAGTACCCATCACCAGTTCAATCAGCCCCAGCATTTT
TRBV5-5,TRBJ1-2,.,TRBD1,CASSTGGSNYGYTF,TGTGCCAGCTCGACAGGGGGGTCTAACTATGGCTACACCTTC
TRBV7-6,TRBJ2-5,.,TRBD1,CASRVNRDSLQETQYF,TGTGCCAGCAGGGTTAACCGGGACAGCCTCCAGGAGACCCAGTACTTC